This T cell receptor (beta chain) was documented in a study of T cell responses to AZD1222 COVID-19 vaccine. Comment on this clone: Its antigen is not identified.

General study findings and limits: Compared with day 0, the breadth and depth of the Spike-specific TCR repertoire rose significantly after two doses of AZD1222.

Between the trimmed V and J ends, which lost 2 bases and 4 bases, there was a span of 13 bases. This CDR3 is 15 amino acids long. Germline V gene data show CDR1 as SGHTA and CDR2 as FQGTGA. Repertoires were generated with immunoSEQ multiplex PCR, while TCRdb's copy carries only in-frame clones and drops some. The table has over 50,000 clones, more than 70% seen once. This chain links TRBV7-3 with TRBJ2-3; a weak D match, TRBD1 (6 bases). The source of this sequence is an adult who received the AZD1222 COVID-19 vaccine. The sample in question was peripheral blood, obtained 28 days after the second AZD1222 dose. The CDR3 bases are TGTGCCAGCAGCTTACGGACAGCAGGGGCAGATACGCAGTATTTT. Its translation: CASSLRTAGADTQYF.